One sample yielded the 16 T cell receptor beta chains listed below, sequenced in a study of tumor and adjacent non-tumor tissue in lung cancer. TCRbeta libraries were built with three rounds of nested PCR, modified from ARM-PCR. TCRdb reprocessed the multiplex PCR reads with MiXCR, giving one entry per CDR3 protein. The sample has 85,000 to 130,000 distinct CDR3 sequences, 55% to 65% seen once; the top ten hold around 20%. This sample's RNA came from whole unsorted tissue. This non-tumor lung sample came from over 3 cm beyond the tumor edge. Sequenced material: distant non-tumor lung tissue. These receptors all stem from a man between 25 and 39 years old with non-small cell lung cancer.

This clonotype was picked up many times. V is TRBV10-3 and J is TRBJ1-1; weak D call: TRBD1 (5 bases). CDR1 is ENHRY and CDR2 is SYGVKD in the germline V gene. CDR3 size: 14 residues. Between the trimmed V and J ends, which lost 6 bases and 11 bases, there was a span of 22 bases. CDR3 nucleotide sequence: TGTGCCATCAGCACGGCGGGGACGTCCTCGGGGGCTTTCTTT. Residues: CAISTAGTSSGAFF.

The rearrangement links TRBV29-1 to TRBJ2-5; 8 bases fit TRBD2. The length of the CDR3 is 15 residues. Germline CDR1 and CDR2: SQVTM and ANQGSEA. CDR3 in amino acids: CIVNPGLGHQETQYF. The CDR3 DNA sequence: TGCATCGTAAATCCGGGACTAGGCCACCAAGAGACCCAGTACTTC.

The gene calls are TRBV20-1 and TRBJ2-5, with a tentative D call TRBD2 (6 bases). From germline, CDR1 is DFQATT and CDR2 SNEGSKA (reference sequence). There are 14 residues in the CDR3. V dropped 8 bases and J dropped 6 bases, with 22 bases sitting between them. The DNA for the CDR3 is TGCAGTACCTCTCTGGACTACCAACAAAAGACCCAGTACTTC. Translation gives CSTSLDYQQKTQYF.

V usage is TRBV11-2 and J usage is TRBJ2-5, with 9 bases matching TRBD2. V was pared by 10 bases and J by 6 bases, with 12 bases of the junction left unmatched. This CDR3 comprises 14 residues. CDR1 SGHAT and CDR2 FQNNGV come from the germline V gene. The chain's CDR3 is CAKVIAGVMKTQYF. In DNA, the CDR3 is TGTGCCAAGGTTATAGCGGGAGTTATGAAGACCCAGTACTTC.

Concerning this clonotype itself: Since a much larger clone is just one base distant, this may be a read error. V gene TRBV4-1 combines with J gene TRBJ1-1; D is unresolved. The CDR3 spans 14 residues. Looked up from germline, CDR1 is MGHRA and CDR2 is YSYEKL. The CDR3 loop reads CASSHPDRGSEVFF. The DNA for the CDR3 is TGCGCCAGCAGCCACCCTGATCGGGGTTCTGAAGTTTTCTTT.

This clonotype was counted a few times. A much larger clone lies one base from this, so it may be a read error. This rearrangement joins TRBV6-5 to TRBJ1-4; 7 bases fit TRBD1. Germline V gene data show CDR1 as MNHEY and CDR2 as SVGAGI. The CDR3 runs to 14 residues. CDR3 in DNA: TGTGCCAGCAGACTAGGGGGCGGAGATGAAAAACTGCTTTTT. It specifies CASRLGGGDEKLLF.

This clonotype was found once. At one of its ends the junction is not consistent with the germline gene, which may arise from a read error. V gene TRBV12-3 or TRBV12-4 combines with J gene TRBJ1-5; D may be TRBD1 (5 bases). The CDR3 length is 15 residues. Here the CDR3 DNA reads TGCGTCAGCAGTTTATCGGGTGGGGGGAAACAGCCCCAGCATTTT. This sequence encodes CVSSLSGGGKQPQHF.

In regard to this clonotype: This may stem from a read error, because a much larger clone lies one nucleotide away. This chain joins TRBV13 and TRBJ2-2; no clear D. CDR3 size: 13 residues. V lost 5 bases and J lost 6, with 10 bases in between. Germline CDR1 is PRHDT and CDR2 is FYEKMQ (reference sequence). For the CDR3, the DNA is TGTGCCAGCAGCATAGAGATAGCCGGGGAGCTGTTTTTT. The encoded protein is CASSIEIAGELFF. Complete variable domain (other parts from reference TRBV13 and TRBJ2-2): AAGVIQSPRHLIKEKRETATLKCYPIPRHDTVYWYQQGPGQDPQFLISFYEKMQSDKGSIPDRFSAQQFSDYHSELNMSSLELGDSALYFCASSIEIAGELFFGEGSRLTVL.

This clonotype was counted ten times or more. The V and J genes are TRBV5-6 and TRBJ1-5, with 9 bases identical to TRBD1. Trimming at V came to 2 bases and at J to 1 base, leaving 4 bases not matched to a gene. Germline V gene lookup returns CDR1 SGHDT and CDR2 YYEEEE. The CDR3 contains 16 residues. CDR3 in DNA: TGTGCCAGCAGCTTCGGGACAGGGTCGAGCAATCAGCCCCAGCATTTT. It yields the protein CASSFGTGSSNQPQHF.

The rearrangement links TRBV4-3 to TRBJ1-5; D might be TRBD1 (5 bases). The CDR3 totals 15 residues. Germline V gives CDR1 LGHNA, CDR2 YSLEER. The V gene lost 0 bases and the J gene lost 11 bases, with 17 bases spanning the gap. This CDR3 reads CASSQDARGAQSQHF. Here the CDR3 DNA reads TGCGCCAGCAGCCAAGATGCAAGGGGCGCCCAGTCCCAGCATTTT.

The CDR3 reads CAISESTGLAGNYEQYF. The CDR3 region has the DNA TGTGCCATCAGTGAGTCGACGGGACTAGCGGGGAACTACGAGCAGTACTTC. V gene TRBV10-3 combines with J gene TRBJ2-7; 13 bases map to TRBD2. From germline, CDR1 is ENHRY and CDR2 SYGVKD. V lost 0 bases to trimming and J lost 3 bases; unmatched junction nucleotides: 5. The CDR3 is 17 amino acids.

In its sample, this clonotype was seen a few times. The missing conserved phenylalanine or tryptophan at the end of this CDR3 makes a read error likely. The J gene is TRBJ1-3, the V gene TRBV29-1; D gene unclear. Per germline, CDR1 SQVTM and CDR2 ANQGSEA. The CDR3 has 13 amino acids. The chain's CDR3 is CSAEEYSGNTIYY. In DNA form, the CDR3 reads TGCAGCGCTGAAGAGTACTCTGGAAACACCATATATTAT.

In DNA, the CDR3 is TGTGCCAGCAGCCAAGATCGGAGAGATCTACCATACGAGCAGTACTTC. This codes for CASSQDRRDLPYEQYF. The chain has TRBV4-2 and TRBJ2-7; D remains unclear. The CDR3 length is 16 residues. The V and J ends lost 0 bases and 4 bases respectively, with 16 bases between them. The germline gives CDR1 LGHNA, CDR2 YNFKEQ.

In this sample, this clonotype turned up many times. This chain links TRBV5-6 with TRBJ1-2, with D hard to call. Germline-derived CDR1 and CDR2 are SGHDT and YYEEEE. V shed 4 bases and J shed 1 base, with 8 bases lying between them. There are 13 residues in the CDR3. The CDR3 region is CASSDTDNYGYTF. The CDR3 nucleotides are TGTGCCAGCAGCGATACTGATAACTATGGCTACACCTTC.

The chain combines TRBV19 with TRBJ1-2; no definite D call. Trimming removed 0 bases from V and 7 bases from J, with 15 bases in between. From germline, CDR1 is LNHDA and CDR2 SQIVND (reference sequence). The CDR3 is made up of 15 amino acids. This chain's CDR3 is CASSIDRLRLLGYTF. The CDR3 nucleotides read TGTGCCAGTAGTATAGATCGGTTGCGGCTTCTTGGCTACACCTTC. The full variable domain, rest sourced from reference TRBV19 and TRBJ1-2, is DGGITQSPKYLFRKEGQNVTLSCEQNLNHDAMYWYRQDPGQGLRLIYYSQIVNDFQKGDIAEGYSVSREKKESFPLTVTSAQKNPTAFYLCASSIDRLRLLGYTFGSGTRLTVV.

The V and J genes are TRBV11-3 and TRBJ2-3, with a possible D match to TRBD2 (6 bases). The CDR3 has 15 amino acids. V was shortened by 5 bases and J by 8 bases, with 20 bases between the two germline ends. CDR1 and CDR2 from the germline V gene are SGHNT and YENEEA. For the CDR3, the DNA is TGTGCCAGCAGCCTACATCCAGCGGGTTGGGTTACGCAGTATTTT. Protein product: CASSLHPAGWVTQYF.